These T cell receptor beta chains were read from a single sample in a study of molecular identifiers for immune sequencing clone quantification. TCRdb re-called the PCR reads with MiXCR, one entry per CDR3 protein. Of some 580,000 distinct CDR3 sequences detected, roughly 25% appear once; the ten largest clones hold 0.75% to 0.8%. The source material was naive CD8+ T cells from blood, with Jurkat cell RNA spiked in. The receptors come from a human donor in good health. Some libraries in this study had Jurkat cell RNA spiked in. Both conserved end residues are part of each CDR3. The D gene is left open where the match is weak. Only some rows state a clone size, as once, few, many or a class for expanded clones.

size: .
V: TRBV4-3
length: 15
J: TRBJ2-7
D: .
DNA: TGCGCCAGCAGCCAAGCGGGACGCTTCCGCGACGAGCAGTACTTC
CDR3: CASSQAGRFRDEQYF

size: .
V: TRBV10-3
length: 18
J: TRBJ2-7
D: TRBD1
DNA: TGTGCCATCAGTGCCTCCCTGGAGGGGGACAGGGGATTTTACGAGCAGTACTTC
CDR3: CAISASLEGDRGFYEQYF

size: many
V: TRBV7-9
length: 13
J: TRBJ2-2
D: .
DNA: TGTGCCAGCAGTTACTCGGGGGGCCGGGAGCTGTTTTTT
CDR3: CASSYSGGRELFF

size: .
V: TRBV27
length: 16
J: TRBJ2-7
D: .
DNA: TGTGCCAGCAGCTCCACCTTTCACGGGGTCTCCTACGAGCAGTACTTC
CDR3: CASSSTFHGVSYEQYF

size: .
V: TRBV3-2
length: 17
J: TRBJ2-2
D: .
DNA: TGTGCCAGCAGCCAAGAGATTGGAAGCGGGGGGGCCGGGGAGCTGTTTTTT
CDR3: CASSQEIGSGGAGELFF

size: few
V: TRBV6-5
length: 13
J: TRBJ1-1
D: .
DNA: TGTGCCAGCAGTTACTCTAGAAACACTGAAGCTTTCTTT
CDR3: CASSYSRNTEAFF

size: .
V: TRBV6-5
length: 15
J: TRBJ2-1
D: .
DNA: TGTGCCAGCAGTTACGAGGCGGGGAAGGGGTATGAGCAGTCCTTC
CDR3: CASSYEAGKGYEQSF

size: many
V: TRBV24-1
length: 15
J: TRBJ1-5
D: .
DNA: TGTGCCACCAGTGATAATGGGGCTAGCAATCAGCCCCAGCATTTT
CDR3: CATSDNGASNQPQHF

size: .
V: TRBV29-1
length: 11
J: TRBJ2-7
D: .
DNA: TGCAGCGTTTCAGAAGGCTACGAGCAGTACTTC
CDR3: CSVSEGYEQYF

size: .
V: TRBV29-1
length: 12
J: TRBJ2-1
D: .
DNA: TGCAGCGTTGAAGGGGTGGGTAATGAGCAGTTCTTC
CDR3: CSVEGVGNEQFF

size: .
V: TRBV7-6
length: 18
J: TRBJ2-2
D: .
DNA: TGTGCCAGCAGCTTAAGTTTGGGACAACGAATGAATGGCGGGGAGCTGTTTTTT
CDR3: CASSLSLGQRMNGGELFF

size: .
V: TRBV4-3
length: 14
J: TRBJ2-5
D: .
DNA: TGCGCCAGCAGCCAAGACCCCAGGGAAGCGACCCAGTACTTC
CDR3: CASSQDPREATQYF

size: .
V: TRBV3-1
length: 15
J: TRBJ2-5
D: TRBD2
DNA: TGTGCCAGCAGCCTCTCCCTAGCGGGTCAAGAGACCCAGTACTTC
CDR3: CASSLSLAGQETQYF

size: few
V: TRBV6-5
length: 15
J: TRBJ1-6
D: TRBD1
DNA: TGTGCCAGCAGTTATCGACAGGGACAGAGTTCACCCCTCCACTTT
CDR3: CASSYRQGQSSPLHF

size: few
V: TRBV27
length: 17
J: TRBJ2-2
D: .
DNA: TGTGCCAGCAGTTTAACAACGGGGCGGTCGAACACCGGGGAGCTGTTTTTT
CDR3: CASSLTTGRSNTGELFF

size: few
V: TRBV4-1
length: 15
J: TRBJ1-5
D: .
DNA: TGCGCCAGCAGCCAGGCCGCACAAAGCAATCAGCCCCAGCATTTT
CDR3: CASSQAAQSNQPQHF

size: many
V: TRBV2
length: 14
J: TRBJ2-7
D: TRBD2
DNA: TGTGCCAGCAGGCTGACTAGCGACCTCTACGAGCAGTACTTC
CDR3: CASRLTSDLYEQYF

size: few
V: TRBV7-9
length: 15
J: TRBJ2-2
D: .
DNA: TGTGCCAGCAGCTCCACGGGGGGCTGGACCGGGGAGCTGTTTTTT
CDR3: CASSSTGGWTGELFF

size: many
V: TRBV7-6
length: 13
J: TRBJ2-7
D: .
DNA: TGTGCCAGCAGCCAGGCCGGACAGTACGAGCAGTACTTC
CDR3: CASSQAGQYEQYF

size: many
V: TRBV3-1
length: 16
J: TRBJ2-3
D: .
DNA: TGTGCCAGCAGCCAAGTTTCCAGGGATAGCACAGATACGCAGTATTTT
CDR3: CASSQVSRDSTDTQYF

size: many
V: TRBV19
length: 15
J: TRBJ2-1
D: TRBD1
DNA: TGTGCCAGTAGTCCCTGGACAGGAGGCGTCAATGAGCAGTTCTTC
CDR3: CASSPWTGGVNEQFF

size: many
V: TRBV9
length: 16
J: TRBJ2-3
D: .
DNA: TGTGCCAGCAGCGTGGAGTCACTACCTATCACAGATACGCAGTATTTT
CDR3: CASSVESLPITDTQYF

size: many
V: TRBV5-1
length: 10
J: TRBJ2-5
D: .
DNA: TGCGCCAGCAGTGGGGAGACCCAGTACTTC
CDR3: CASSGETQYF

size: .
V: TRBV20-1
length: 15
J: TRBJ2-7
D: TRBD2
DNA: TGCAGTGCTTTGCTTCGCGGGGGGTCTCCCTACGAGCAGTACTTC
CDR3: CSALLRGGSPYEQYF

size: many
V: TRBV4-3
length: 15
J: TRBJ2-3
D: .
DNA: TGCGCCAGCAGCCAAGATAGGTCAGACACAGATACGCAGTATTTT
CDR3: CASSQDRSDTDTQYF

size: few
V: TRBV29-1
length: 15
J: TRBJ2-3
D: TRBD1
DNA: TGCAGCGTTGATGGGTTAGGGGGCAGCACAGATACGCAGTATTTT
CDR3: CSVDGLGGSTDTQYF

size: .
V: TRBV4-3
length: 14
J: TRBJ1-1
D: TRBD1
DNA: TGCGCCAGCAGCCAAGGGACAGGGGGCTCTGAAGCTTTCTTT
CDR3: CASSQGTGGSEAFF

size: many
V: TRBV4-1
length: 15
J: TRBJ2-5
D: TRBD1
DNA: TGCGCCAGCAGCCAGGGACAGGGGGCAGGAGAGACCCAGTACTTC
CDR3: CASSQGQGAGETQYF

size: .
V: TRBV28
length: 14
J: TRBJ2-7
D: TRBD2
DNA: TGTGCCAGCAGTGATAGCGGGAGGGCCTACGAGGAGTACTTC
CDR3: CASSDSGRAYEEYF

size: .
V: TRBV29-1
length: 15
J: TRBJ2-7
D: .
DNA: TGCAGCGTTGGAGATTGGGGGGAGCCGCCCTACGCGCAGTACTTC
CDR3: CSVGDWGEPPYAQYF

size: .
V: TRBV6-1
length: 15
J: TRBJ2-3
D: TRBD1
DNA: TGTGCCAGCGGGATCCTACAGGGGGTTGGAGATACGCAGTATTTT
CDR3: CASGILQGVGDTQYF

size: many
V: TRBV27
length: 12
J: TRBJ1-5
D: .
DNA: TGTGCCAGCAGCTTACCGAATCAGCCCCAGCATTTT
CDR3: CASSLPNQPQHF

size: many
V: TRBV20-1
length: 11
J: TRBJ1-2
D: .
DNA: TGCAGTGCTATGGAGAACTATGGCTACACCTTC
CDR3: CSAMENYGYTF

size: .
V: TRBV6-5
length: 14
J: TRBJ1-1
D: .
DNA: TGTGCCAGCAGCCTAAGGAATTTTAGCACTGAAGCTTTCTTT
CDR3: CASSLRNFSTEAFF

size: few
V: TRBV4-1
length: 13
J: TRBJ2-7
D: .
DNA: TGCGCCAGCAGCCAAGCTTTTGGGTACGAGCAGTACTTC
CDR3: CASSQAFGYEQYF

size: many
V: TRBV6-2/TRBV6-3
length: 13
J: TRBJ2-1
D: .
DNA: TGTGCCAGCACCAAACTACACCGAAGCTGGCAGTTCTTC
CDR3: CASTKLHRSWQFF

size: .
V: TRBV20-1
length: 19
J: TRBJ2-6
D: TRBD1
DNA: TGCAGTGCTAGAAGTATCCGTCGACAGGGAGAGTCTGGGGCCAACGTCCTGCCTTTC
CDR3: CSARSIRRQGESGANVLPF

size: .
V: TRBV4-3
length: 18
J: TRBJ2-2
D: TRBD2
DNA: TGCGCCAGCAGCCAAGATCTAGCGGGAGGGCCCGACACCGGGGAGCTGTTTTTT
CDR3: CASSQDLAGGPDTGELFF

size: .
V: TRBV4-1
length: 15
J: TRBJ2-7
D: .
DNA: TGCGCCAGCAGCCAAGAAACGGTGTCCTCCTACGAGCAGTACTTC
CDR3: CASSQETVSSYEQYF